One sample yielded the 26 T cell receptor beta chains listed below, sequenced in a study of blood T cells in healthy people across ages. Together with a sample-barcoded 5' primer, a J-beta primer mix was included in a second PCR lasting roughly 6 to 12 cycles. TCRdb passed the 5' RACE reads through MiXCR, listing each CDR3 protein once. The table has approximately 700,000 distinct CDR3 sequences, about 30% seen once. Sequencing was done on a sample of blood. These receptors were collected from an elderly woman in good health.

V gene TRBV24-1 combines with J gene TRBJ2-3; TRBD2 is a possible D gene (6 bases). The ends were cut back, 6 bases at V and 6 bases at J, with 9 bases in the middle. This CDR3 region has 12 residues. Germline CDR1 KGHDR, CDR2 SFDVKD. DNA of the CDR3: TGTGCCACCAGTCCCGGAGGGGATACGCAGTATTTT. It is translated as CATSPGGDTQYF.

This chain connects TRBV4-2 to TRBJ2-1, with D maybe TRBD2 (7 bases). This CDR3 contains 16 residues. The germline V gene encodes CDR1 LGHNA and CDR2 YNFKEQ. V lost 0 bases, J lost 4 bases, and 13 bases lay in between. CDR3 in DNA: TGTGCCAGCAGCCAAGAAGGGGGGGAGAATTACAATGAGCAGTTCTTC. Translated, it gives CASSQEGGENYNEQFF.

The table lists this clonotype with many counts. The chain uses TRBV5-6 and TRBJ2-7; a weak D match, TRBD1 (5 bases). In germline, CDR1 is SGHDT, CDR2 YYEEEE. V was shortened by 6 bases and J by 6 bases, with 13 bases between the two germline ends. The CDR3 sequence is 12 residues long. DNA of the CDR3: TGTGCCAGCACTCTAGGGGCACGCGAGCAGTACTTC. This sequence encodes CASTLGAREQYF.

The table lists this clonotype with many counts. The V gene is TRBV24-1, the J gene TRBJ1-2; TRBD1 matches at 7 bases. The CDR3 consists of 13 residues. Per germline, CDR1 KGHDR and CDR2 SFDVKD. Unmatched junction bases numbered 2, after V lost 4 bases and J lost 4 bases. CDR3 nucleotides: TGTGCCACCAGTGAAGGACAGGCCTATGGCTACACCTTC. It is translated as CATSEGQAYGYTF.

This clonotype was found many times. The chain is built from TRBV7-8 and TRBJ2-7, with TRBD1 identical over 7 bases. Trimming cost V 5 bases and J 7 bases; bases outside gene matches: 14. The CDR3 covers 15 residues. Germline V lookup: CDR1 SGHVS, CDR2 FQNEAQ. The CDR3 protein is CASSAGDSGNREQYF. In DNA, the CDR3 is TGTGCCAGCAGCGCAGGGGACAGTGGTAATCGGGAGCAGTACTTC.

The gene calls are TRBV28 and TRBJ2-5; 7 bases are shared with TRBD1. Trimming cost V 2 bases and J 1 base; bases outside gene matches: 4. Germline V gives CDR1 MDHEN, CDR2 SYDVKM. This CDR3 has 15 residues. The CDR3 loop reads CASSLRGQFQETQYF. In nucleotides, the CDR3 is TGTGCCAGCAGTTTAAGGGGACAGTTCCAAGAGACCCAGTACTTC.

This clonotype has at least ten counts. The rearrangement links TRBV20-1 to TRBJ2-1; TRBD1 matches at 11 bases. Trimming cost V 6 bases and J 4 bases; bases outside gene matches: 11. The CDR3 is 16 residues long. In germline, CDR1 is DFQATT, CDR2 SNEGSKA (reference sequence). The CDR3 DNA reads TGCAGTGCCCATCCCCTCGGGACAGGGGGATACAATGAGCAGTTCTTC. Encoded protein: CSAHPLGTGGYNEQFF.

This chain links TRBV30 with TRBJ1-1; TRBD1 might be the D (5 bases). The germline CDR1 and CDR2 sequences are GTSNPN and SVGIG (reference sequence). There are 13 residues in the CDR3. Trimming took 0 bases from V and 6 from J, leaving 11 bases between them. CDR3 in amino acids: CAWSVLGPSEAFF. CDR3 DNA sequence: TGTGCCTGGAGTGTTTTGGGACCCTCTGAAGCTTTCTTT.

This clonotype was observed a handful of times. The junction does not match germline at one end; this may be a read error. The rearrangement uses TRBV11-3 and TRBJ2-1, with 7 bases aligning to TRBD2. The germline gives CDR1 SGHNT, CDR2 YENEEA. This CDR3 has 16 amino acids. This CDR3 reads CASSLFASGTYDEQFF. The CDR3 nucleotides read TGTGCCAGCAGCTTATTCGCTAGCGGTACCTACGATGAGCAGTTCTTC.

This clonotype was picked up many times. The chain uses TRBV12-3 or TRBV12-4 and TRBJ2-3, with D perhaps given as TRBD1 or TRBD2 (6 bases each). The CDR3 is made up of 19 amino acids. Trimming removed 2 bases at V and 0 bases at J, with 21 bases between. Here the CDR3 DNA reads TGTGCCAGCAGTTTAAGGCGGGGAGCGGACAGATCTAGCACAGATACGCAGTATTTT. Amino acids: CASSLRRGADRSSTDTQYF.

This clonotype was found many times. This chain links TRBV6-1 with TRBJ2-1; 10 nucleotides agree with TRBD2. The germline V gene has CDR1 MNHNS and CDR2 SASEGT. The CDR3 runs 16 residues. V shed 2 bases and J 4 bases; nucleotides not matched to a gene: 5. For the CDR3, the DNA is TGTGCCAGCAGTGAACAGACAGCGGGGGGGTACAATGAGCAGTTCTTC. This codes for CASSEQTAGGYNEQFF.

This clonotype was seen many times. The gene calls are TRBV2 and TRBJ2-1, with 8 bases matching TRBD1. The V gene's germline CDR1 is SNHLY and CDR2 FYNNEI. The CDR3 is made up of 15 amino acids. Trimming took 7 bases from V and 2 from J; bases not matched to a gene: 7. The CDR3 loop reads CASKGQGETYNEQFF. The CDR3, as DNA: TGTGCCAGCAAAGGACAGGGAGAGACCTACAATGAGCAGTTCTTC.

The chain links TRBV12-3 or TRBV12-4 to TRBJ2-5; 10 nucleotides agree with TRBD2. The CDR3 length is 17 residues. Trimming took 2 bases from V and 1 from J; bases not matched to a gene: 7. CDR3 coding DNA: TGTGCCAGCAGTTTACGAGCGAGCGGGGGGGTCCAAGAGACCCAGTACTTC. This encodes CASSLRASGGVQETQYF.

The genes are TRBV3-1 and TRBJ2-1; 9 bases agree with TRBD1. The germline gives CDR1 LGHDT, CDR2 YNNKEL (reference sequence). The V segment lost 4 bases and the J segment 7 bases; nucleotides outside the gene matches: 14. The CDR3 covers 17 residues. This CDR3 is CASSPMSDRGRRNEQFF. CDR3 DNA: TGTGCCAGCAGCCCGATGTCGGACAGGGGAAGGAGGAATGAGCAGTTCTTC.

Ten or more counts support this clonotype. V gene TRBV7-3 combines with J gene TRBJ2-2; D ambiguous. Germline V gives CDR1 SGHTA, CDR2 FQGTGA. The V and J ends lost 4 bases and 8 bases respectively, with 14 bases between them. The CDR3 consists of 14 residues. The CDR3 DNA is TGTGCCAGCAGCTCTATGGGCCTGTCGGGGGAGCTGTTTTTT. Translated, it gives CASSSMGLSGELFF.

The gene calls are TRBV5-4 and TRBJ2-5; a weak D match, TRBD1 (5 bases). With 0 bases removed from V and 6 bases from J, the gap between germline ends came to 12 bases. Looked up from germline, CDR1 is SGHNT and CDR2 is YYREEE (reference sequence). The CDR3 is 14 residues long. The CDR3 sequence is CASSLAGPQKTQYF. Written as DNA, the CDR3 is TGTGCCAGCAGCTTGGCAGGGCCTCAAAAGACCCAGTACTTC.

Details on this clonotype: One base away lies a much larger clone, so this may be a sequencing read error. The rearrangement links TRBV12-3 or TRBV12-4 to TRBJ1-5; 8 bases align to TRBD1. The CDR3 extends over 13 amino acids. The V gene end was trimmed by 3 bases and the J gene end by 15 bases; junction bases not matched to a gene: 10. This CDR3 is CASSFSGGHSRHF. DNA for the CDR3: TGTGCCAGCAGTTTTTCAGGGGGCCATTCCCGGCATTTT.

This clonotype was found many times. The chain couples TRBV5-5 to TRBJ1-2, with TRBD1 identical over 10 bases. CDR3 length equals 14 residues. Germline V lookup: CDR1 SGHKS, CDR2 YYEKEE (reference sequence). Unmatched junction bases numbered 5, after V lost 4 bases and J lost 5 bases. The CDR3 spells CASSRGTGVYGYTF. The DNA of the CDR3 is TGTGCCAGCAGCCGTGGGACAGGGGTATATGGCTACACCTTC.

The chain links TRBV5-1 to TRBJ2-3; D not resolved. Deletions cut 3 bases from V and 0 bases from J, with 14 bases between. This CDR3 is built from 16 residues. Germline V CDR1 and CDR2: SGHRS, YFSETQ. The CDR3 here is CASSSLPRSSTDTQYF. Here the CDR3 DNA reads TGCGCCAGCAGCTCCCTCCCCAGGAGTAGCACAGATACGCAGTATTTT. The full variable domain, its missing parts supplied by reference TRBV5-1 and TRBJ2-3, is KAGVTQTPRYLIKTRGQQVTLSCSPISGHRSVSWYQQTPGQGLQFLFEYFSETQRNKGNFPGRFSGRQFSNSRSEMNVSTLELGDSALYLCASSSLPRSSTDTQYFGPGTRLTVL.

This clonotype was counted a few times. This chain links TRBV7-3 with TRBJ1-2; D gene uncertain. CDR3 size: 13 residues. Germline V gene data show CDR1 as SGHTA and CDR2 as FQGTGA. Trimming took off 0 bases at V and 8 bases at J, with 10 bases between the two ends. The CDR3 sequence: CASSLTGNSGYTF. The CDR3 DNA is TGTGCCAGCAGCTTAACGGGCAACTCGGGCTACACCTTC.

A few counts support this clonotype. DNA of the CDR3: TGTGCCAGCAGTTTATCCCCAGGTTTCTTCTATGGCTACACCTTC. Translating it yields CASSLSPGFFYGYTF. The chain links TRBV27 to TRBJ1-2; D remains ambiguous. The germline V and J ends were trimmed by 0 bases and 4 bases, with 12 bases remaining between them. CDR1 and CDR2 from the germline V gene are MNHEY and SMNVEV (reference sequence). The CDR3 has 15 amino acids.

The chain is built from TRBV2 and TRBJ1-3, with D unclear. Germline-derived CDR1 and CDR2 are SNHLY and FYNNEI. The CDR3 is made up of 14 amino acids. V lost 2 bases to trimming and J lost 1 base, with 6 bases between them. The CDR3 region has the DNA TGTGCCAGCAGTGAAAGTCGTTCTGGAAACACCATATATTTT. Translation: CASSESRSGNTIYF.

As concerns this clonotype: One end of the junction fails to match germline, which may point to a read error. The chain has TRBV14 and TRBJ2-7, with 8 bases matching TRBD1. This CDR3 is 18 amino acids long. The germline V gene has CDR1 SGHDN and CDR2 FVKESK. CDR3 sequence: CANSQIPPRDRLTYEQYF. The DNA of the CDR3 is TGTGCCAACAGCCAGATACCTCCCCGGGACAGGTTAACCTACGAGCAGTACTTC. Based on the CDR3 plus reference TRBV14 and TRBJ2-7, the full variable domain is EAGVTQFPSHSVIEKGQTVTLRCDPISGHDNLYWYRRVMGKEIKFLLHFVKESKQDESGMPNNRFLAERTGGTYSTLKVQPAELEDSGVYFCANSQIPPRDRLTYEQYFGPGTRLTVT.

The chain is built from TRBV4-2 and TRBJ2-1; no clear D. Germline lookup yields CDR1 LGHNA and CDR2 YNFKEQ. The CDR3 consists of 13 residues. Trimming pared 0 bases from V and 7 bases from J, leaving 7 bases between. CDR3 in amino acids: CASSQDLANEQFF. CDR3 DNA: TGTGCCAGCAGCCAAGATCTTGCTAATGAGCAGTTCTTC.

This chain's CDR3 is CASSYWVTGELFF. CDR3 coding DNA: TGTGCCAGCAGTTACTGGGTTACCGGGGAGCTGTTTTTT. The chain has TRBV6-2 or TRBV6-3 and TRBJ2-2; D gene unclear. The germline CDR1 and CDR2 sequences are MNHEY and SVGEGT. V lost 1 base and J 5 bases, leaving 5 bases between the germline ends. The CDR3 has 13 amino acids.

The chain carries TRBV19 and TRBJ2-3; the D gene is possibly TRBD2 (6 bases). With 11 bases removed from V and 2 bases from J, the gap between germline ends came to 17 bases. There are 14 residues in the CDR3. Germline loops: CDR1 LNHDA, CDR2 SQIVND (reference sequence). The CDR3 loop is CAASWDSYTDTQYF. CDR3 DNA sequence: TGTGCCGCTTCCTGGGACTCCTACACAGATACGCAGTATTTT.